The clone carrying this TCR beta chain was counted ten times or more. Its antigen is currently unknown. The CDR3 totals 13 residues. Germline CDR1 reads KGHDR; CDR2 reads SFDVKD. V was cut by 3 bases and J by 4 bases, with 6 bases left in between. The data derive from a study of T cell repertoires in cytomegalovirus infection. Overall study: Both a matching HLA type and CMV infection were indicated by public TCR beta signatures.

Findings of the study overall: Carriers of CMV and the relevant HLA type were discriminated by public TCR beta frequency. HLA-C-restricted CMV-specific TCR beta clonotypes were dominant in the ex vivo response.

From the reads, TCRdb called clonotypes with MiXCR, one entry per CDR3 protein. The sample contains approximately 500,000 distinct CDR3 sequences, less than 30% of which appear only once. This receptor was taken from a human donor in good health (CMV status not recorded). Some clones in this sample may be carry-over from other donors' samples. The specimen was PBMCs. The chain is built from TRBV24-1 and TRBJ1-5, with D possibly matching TRBD1 (6 bases). The CDR3 sequence: CATSDRGNQPQHF. CDR3 bases: TGTGCCACCAGTGATAGGGGGAATCAGCCCCAGCATTTT.